Presented here are 26 T cell receptor beta chains from one specimen sequenced in a study of cytomegalovirus exposure and HLA in healthy donors. The PCR had 60 Vbeta and 13 Jbeta primers. Assay used: immunoSEQ multiplex PCR; TCRdb lists only in-frame clones, some missing. The sample holds around 200,000 clones, less than 80% seen once. What was sequenced was PBMCs. The receptors were sampled from a man aged 35-49 years in good health and CMV-seronegative.

Turning to this clone: No conserved phenylalanine or tryptophan ends this CDR3, so it is likely a read error. It is unclear where the CDR3 begins or ends on the DNA, so no DNA is shown, and the CDR3 is as TCRdb lists it. V gene TRBV27 combines with J gene TRBJ2-7; TRBD1 is taken as the D call from the table, unchecked against the DNA. Germline-derived CDR1 and CDR2 are MNHEY and SMNVEV (reference sequence). 12 amino acids form the CDR3, both terminal residues included. The CDR3 reads CASSVHKGQGIG.

The sample holds one count of this clone. The rearrangement joins TRBV19 to TRBJ2-2, with TRBD1 matching 9 bases. Trimming cost V 7 bases and J 1 base; bases outside gene matches: 4. Germline V gene lookup returns CDR1 LNHDA and CDR2 SQIVND (reference sequence). The CDR3 has 15 residues. The CDR3 is CASTRDRENTGELFF. CDR3 sequence (DNA): TGTGCCAGTACCAGGGACAGGGAGAACACCGGGGAGCTGTTTTTT.

The chain is built from TRBV18 and TRBJ1-3, with D uncertain. CDR3 length equals 15 residues. With 3 bases removed from V and 4 bases from J, the gap between germline ends came to 13 bases. The germline CDR1 and CDR2 sequences are KGHSH and LQKENI. The CDR3 protein is CASSPGGKSGNTIYF. CDR3 coding DNA: TGTGCCAGCTCACCGGGCGGGAAGAGCGGAAACACCATATATTTT.

This chain links TRBV19 with TRBJ1-1; D perhaps matches TRBD1 (6 bases). V was trimmed by 5 bases and J by 7 bases, leaving 11 bases between them. This CDR3 contains 12 residues. Per the germline V gene, CDR1 is LNHDA and CDR2 is SQIVND (reference sequence). In DNA form, the CDR3 reads TGTGCCAGTAGTTCCGGGACAAGTGAAGCTTTCTTT. It codes for CASSSGTSEAFF.

The chain employs TRBV5-8 and TRBJ1-1; D is possibly TRBD1 (6 bases). V lost 4 bases and J lost 4, with 14 bases in between. This CDR3 contains 14 residues. Per the germline V gene, CDR1 is SGHTS and CDR2 is YDEGEE. The CDR3 DNA is TGTGCCAGCAGCCCGTTAGGGGGGGGCACTGAAGCTTTCTTT. Its translation is CASSPLGGGTEAFF.

In nucleotides, the CDR3 is TGCGCCAGCAGCCAGGTCGGGGGGAATGTCAATGAGCAGTTCTTC. Protein sequence: CASSQVGGNVNEQFF. This rearrangement joins TRBV4-1 to TRBJ2-1; 7 bases are shared with TRBD2. The CDR3 extends over 15 amino acids. Germline CDR1 and CDR2: MGHRA and YSYEKL. V lost 3 bases and J lost 6; bases outside the gene matches: 8.

This clone was counted between two and nine times. This rearrangement joins TRBV4-3 to TRBJ1-5, with 7 bases that match TRBD1. From germline, CDR1 is LGHNA and CDR2 YSLEER. This CDR3 comprises 16 residues. Trimming took 0 bases from V and 5 from J; bases not matched to a gene: 7. CDR3 region: CASSQEGQGGHQPQHF. In DNA, the CDR3 is TGCGCCAGCAGCCAAGAGGGGCAGGGGGGACATCAGCCCCAGCATTTT.

This chain connects TRBV30 to TRBJ2-1, with 9 bases matching TRBD1. The germline CDR1 and CDR2 sequences are GTSNPN and SVGIG (reference sequence). V was pared by 3 bases and J by 11 bases, with 8 bases of the junction left unmatched. The CDR3 has 13 residues. The CDR3 coding sequence is TGTGCCTGGAGCGAGCCGGGACAGGGCCAGCAGTTCTTC. This codes for CAWSEPGQGQQFF.

The chain carries TRBV28 and TRBJ1-1, with D hard to call. This CDR3 is 11 amino acids long. V lost 6 bases and J 10 bases, leaving 12 bases between the germline ends. Germline V gives CDR1 MDHEN, CDR2 SYDVKM. The CDR3 region is CASSPGTGAFF. CDR3 sequence (DNA): TGTGCCAGCAGCCCCGGAACGGGAGCTTTCTTT.

This clone was seen a handful of times. The genes are TRBV15 and TRBJ1-3, with no clear D. The germline V gene has CDR1 LNHNV and CDR2 YYDKDF (reference sequence). The V and J ends lost 0 bases and 0 bases respectively, with 12 bases between them. The CDR3 sequence is 17 residues long. The CDR3 bases are TGTGCCACCAGCAGAGATAGCGGCGGGAGCTCTGGAAACACCATATATTTT. It specifies CATSRDSGGSSGNTIYF.

The chain has TRBV7-8 and TRBJ2-7; 8 bases are shared with TRBD2. There are 15 residues in the CDR3. The trim removed 2 bases at V and 2 bases at J, leaving 5 bases unmatched. The germline gives CDR1 SGHVS, CDR2 FQNEAQ. The CDR3: CASSLSLADPYEQYF. DNA of the CDR3: TGTGCCAGCAGCTTATCACTAGCGGACCCCTACGAGCAGTACTTC.

V usage is TRBV19 and J usage is TRBJ1-2; no definite D call. The length of the CDR3 is 13 residues. The V end was cut by 7 bases, the J end by 8 bases, with 17 bases between. Germline CDR1 is LNHDA and CDR2 is SQIVND (reference sequence). The CDR3 protein is CASNPPGNRGYTF. CDR3 DNA sequence: TGTGCCAGTAACCCCCCGGGAAATAGAGGCTACACCTTC.

This chain connects TRBV7-6 to TRBJ2-5; D is undetermined. The germline V gene has CDR1 SGHVS and CDR2 FNYEAQ. V lost 1 base and J 5 bases, leaving 8 bases between the germline ends. The CDR3 spans 13 residues. The CDR3 DNA reads TGTGCCAGCAGCTTAGTGGCATCGGAGACCCAGTACTTC. Protein product: CASSLVASETQYF.

The chain is built from TRBV15 and TRBJ1-3; D gene uncertain. This CDR3 spans 14 amino acids. Trimming left V 9 bases short and J 0 bases short, with 12 bases between. CDR1 and CDR2 from the germline V gene are LNHNV and YYDKDF (reference sequence). CDR3 sequence: CATTPGDSGNTIYF. The CDR3 nucleotides read TGTGCCACTACTCCAGGTGACTCTGGAAACACCATATATTTT.

This chain joins TRBV11-1 and TRBJ2-3; 9 nucleotides align to TRBD2. This CDR3 is built from 17 residues. Trimming removed 4 bases from V and 5 bases from J; junction bases left unmatched: 13. Germline CDR1 SGHAT, CDR2 FQDESV (reference sequence). CDR3 in DNA: TGTGCCAGCAGCTCCACCCTTAGCGGGAGTGAGGAAGATACGCAGTATTTT. Translation gives CASSSTLSGSEEDTQYF.

There are a few counts of this clone. V usage is TRBV7-9 and J usage is TRBJ2-7; 7 nucleotides align to TRBD1. There are 14 residues in the CDR3. With V trimmed by 5 bases and J by 2 bases, 6 bases remained unmatched. Germline CDR1 is SEHNR and CDR2 is FQNEAQ (reference sequence). The CDR3 loop reads CASSHRDRPYEQYF. The CDR3 region has the DNA TGTGCCAGCAGCCACCGGGACAGACCCTACGAGCAGTACTTC.

This clone was seen a handful of times. This chain uses TRBV19 with TRBJ1-4; D gene unclear. The germline gives CDR1 LNHDA, CDR2 SQIVND (reference sequence). CDR3 size: 11 residues. V lost 3 bases and J lost 6, with 2 bases in between. The CDR3 region is CASSIDEKLFF. The DNA for the CDR3 is TGTGCCAGTAGTATCGATGAAAAACTGTTTTTT. Variable domain in full (rest from reference TRBV19 and TRBJ1-4): DGGITQSPKYLFRKEGQNVTLSCEQNLNHDAMYWYRQDPGQGLRLIYYSQIVNDFQKGDIAEGYSVSREKKESFPLTVTSAQKNPTAFYLCASSIDEKLFFGSGTQLSVL.

The chain links TRBV5-6 to TRBJ1-2; D is possibly TRBD1 (5 bases). V was cut by 4 bases and J by 4 bases, with 8 bases left in between. The germline CDR1 and CDR2 sequences are SGHDT and YYEEEE. The CDR3 totals 12 residues. CDR3 DNA: TGTGCCAGCAGCAAGACAGTCTATGGCTACACCTTC. Protein product: CASSKTVYGYTF. The full variable domain, its missing parts supplied by reference TRBV5-6 and TRBJ1-2, is DAGVTQSPTHLIKTRGQQVTLRCSPKSGHDTVSWYQQALGQGPQFIFQYYEEEERQRGNFPDRFSGHQFPNYSSELNVNALLLGDSALYLCASSKTVYGYTFGSGTRLTVV.

The rearrangement uses TRBV5-1 and TRBJ1-2, with D possibly being TRBD1 (5 bases). With 4 bases removed from V and 0 bases from J, the gap between germline ends came to 13 bases. This CDR3 spans 15 amino acids. CDR1 SGHRS and CDR2 YFSETQ come from the germline V gene. In DNA, the CDR3 is TGCGCCAGCAGCGAAGGACAAACCACTAACTATGGCTACACCTTC. This sequence encodes CASSEGQTTNYGYTF.

This clone has only a few counts. The rearrangement joins TRBV6-8 to TRBJ1-5; 7 nucleotides line up with TRBD1. The V segment lost 2 bases and the J segment 8 bases; nucleotides outside the gene matches: 9. Germline V gives CDR1 MNHGY, CDR2 SAAAGT. The CDR3 sequence is 15 residues long. CDR3 coding DNA: TGTGCCAGCAGTTACCTCCGACAGGGATGTGAGCCCCAGCATTTT. Amino acids: CASSYLRQGCEPQHF.

The chain employs TRBV28 and TRBJ2-7; tentative D call: TRBD2 (6 bases). Germline V gene lookup returns CDR1 MDHEN and CDR2 SYDVKM. Trimming cost V 6 bases and J 11 bases, with 17 bases left between them. The length of the CDR3 is 12 residues. In nucleotides, the CDR3 is TGTGCCAGCAGGTTGGGGTACGGGAGCGAGTACTTC. This codes for CASRLGYGSEYF.

This clone was observed a few times. Germline and junction disagree at one end, which may indicate a read error. The rearrangement links TRBV6-1 to TRBJ2-2; possible D gene TRBD1, 5 bases. The CDR3 spans 15 residues. Germline values: CDR1 MNHNS, CDR2 SASEGT. For the CDR3, the DNA is TGTGCCATCAGTGAGAGACAGACGTTCACCGGGGAGCTGTTTTTT. This sequence encodes CAISERQTFTGELFF.

The V and J genes are TRBV7-6 and TRBJ2-5; 11 bases line up with TRBD2. The CDR3 loop spans 18 amino acids. The V and J ends lost 3 bases and 1 base, in that order; junction bases with no gene match: 10. From germline, CDR1 is SGHVS and CDR2 FNYEAQ. The CDR3 loop reads CASSLRQRLAGPQETQYF. The CDR3 DNA sequence: TGTGCCAGCAGCTTGCGACAACGACTAGCGGGGCCCCAAGAGACCCAGTACTTC.

V and J are TRBV7-2 and TRBJ2-5; perhaps TRBD2 as D (6 bases). Germline CDR1 reads SGHTA; CDR2 reads FQGNSA. Trimming cost V 5 bases and J 1 base, with 11 bases left between them. The CDR3 length is 14 residues. CDR3 nucleotides: TGTGCCAGCAGCGACTGGACTATCCAAGAGACCCAGTACTTC. It yields the protein CASSDWTIQETQYF.

The V gene is TRBV7-8, the J gene TRBJ2-1, with 8 bases that match TRBD2. The CDR3 totals 15 residues. The V gene end was trimmed by 2 bases and the J gene end by 2 bases; junction bases not matched to a gene: 2. Looked up from germline, CDR1 is SGHVS and CDR2 is FQNEAQ. CDR3 loop: CASSLIAGTYNEQFF. The CDR3 region has the DNA TGTGCCAGCAGCTTAATAGCGGGAACCTACAATGAGCAGTTCTTC.

The chain uses TRBV4-2 and TRBJ2-7; TRBD2 is a possible D gene (5 bases). Per the germline V gene, CDR1 is LGHNA and CDR2 is YNFKEQ. CDR3 length: 14 residues. V gave up 3 bases and J gave up 0 bases, with 9 bases separating them. The CDR3 region has the DNA TGTGCCAGCAGCCATACTAGGTCCTCCTACGAGCAGTACTTC. Its protein is CASSHTRSSYEQYF.